This T cell receptor (beta chain) originates from a study of metastatic and nonmetastatic thyroid tumors. This clone was counted ten times or more. The authors' processing: It was from CDR3 differences across clinicopathological groups that a distant-metastasis classifier for papillary thyroid cancer was built. TCRdb reanalyzed the PCR reads with MiXCR. None of the V and J calls come from the authors' own analysis; TCRdb made them. The table lists over 15,000 clones, around 33% of them singletons, with 9.5% to 15% in the top ten. No treatment of any kind had been given to any patient before thyroid surgery. This CDR3 contains 14 residues. Looked up from germline, CDR1 is WNHNN and CDR2 is SYGVQD (reference sequence). V trimming: 7 bases; J trimming: 9 bases; junction bases outside the gene matches: 11.

The rearrangement uses TRBV10-1 and TRBJ2-1, with 8 bases aligning to TRBD2. This TCR derives from a male donor with papillary thyroid cancer or a benign thyroid nodule (not recorded which). Some clones in this sample may be carry-over from other donors' samples. The specimen sequenced was tumor tissue. The CDR3 loop is CASKGNGRASEQFF. The CDR3 DNA sequence: TGCGCCAGCAAAGGTAACGGGAGGGCCAGTGAGCAGTTCTTC.